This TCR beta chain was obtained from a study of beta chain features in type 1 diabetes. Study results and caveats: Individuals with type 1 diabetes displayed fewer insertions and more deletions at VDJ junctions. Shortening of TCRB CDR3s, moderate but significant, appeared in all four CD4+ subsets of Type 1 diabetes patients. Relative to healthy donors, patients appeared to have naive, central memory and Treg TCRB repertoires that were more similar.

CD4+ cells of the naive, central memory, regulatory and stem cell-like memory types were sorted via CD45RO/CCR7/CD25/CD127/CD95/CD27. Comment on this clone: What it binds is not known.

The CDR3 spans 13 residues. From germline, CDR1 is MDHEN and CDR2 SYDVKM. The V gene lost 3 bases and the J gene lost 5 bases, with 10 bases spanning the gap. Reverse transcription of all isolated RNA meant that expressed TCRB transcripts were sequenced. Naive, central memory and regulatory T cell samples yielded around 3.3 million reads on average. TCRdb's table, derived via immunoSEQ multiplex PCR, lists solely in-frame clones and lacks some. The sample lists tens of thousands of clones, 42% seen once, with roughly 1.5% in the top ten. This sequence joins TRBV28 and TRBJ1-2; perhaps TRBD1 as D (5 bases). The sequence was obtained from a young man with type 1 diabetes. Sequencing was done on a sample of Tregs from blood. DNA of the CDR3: TGTGCCAGCAGTTTTGGGGGAGGATATGGCTACACCTTC. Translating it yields CASSFGGGYGYTF.